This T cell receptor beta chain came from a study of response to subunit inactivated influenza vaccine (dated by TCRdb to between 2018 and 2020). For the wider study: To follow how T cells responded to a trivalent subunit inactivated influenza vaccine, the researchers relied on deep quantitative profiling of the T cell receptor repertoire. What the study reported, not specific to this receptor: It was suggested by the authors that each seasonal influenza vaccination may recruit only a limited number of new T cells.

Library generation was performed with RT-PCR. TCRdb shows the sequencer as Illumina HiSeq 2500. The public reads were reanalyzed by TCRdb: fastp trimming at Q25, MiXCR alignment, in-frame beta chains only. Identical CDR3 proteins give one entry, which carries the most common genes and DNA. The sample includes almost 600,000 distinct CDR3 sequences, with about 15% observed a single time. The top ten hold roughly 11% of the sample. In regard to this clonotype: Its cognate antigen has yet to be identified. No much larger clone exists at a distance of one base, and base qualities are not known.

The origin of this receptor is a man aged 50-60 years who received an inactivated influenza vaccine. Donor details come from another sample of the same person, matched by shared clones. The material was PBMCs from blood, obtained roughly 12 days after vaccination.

The CDR3 reads CASSYSRTGEPQHF. The nucleotide sequence reads as follows: TGTGCCAGCAGTTACTCCAGGACAGGGGAGCCCCAGCATTTT. Recombination connected TRBV6-5 to TRBJ1-5, with 9 bases matching TRBD1. Via the germline V gene, CDR1 is MNHEY and CDR2 SVGAGI. The CDR3 numbers 14 residues from cysteine through phenylalanine. Just CDR3 DNA is preserved here, 42 bases in frame from base 1. V is pruned by 0 bases and J by 8 bases, leaving 2 bases of the junction without a gene match.